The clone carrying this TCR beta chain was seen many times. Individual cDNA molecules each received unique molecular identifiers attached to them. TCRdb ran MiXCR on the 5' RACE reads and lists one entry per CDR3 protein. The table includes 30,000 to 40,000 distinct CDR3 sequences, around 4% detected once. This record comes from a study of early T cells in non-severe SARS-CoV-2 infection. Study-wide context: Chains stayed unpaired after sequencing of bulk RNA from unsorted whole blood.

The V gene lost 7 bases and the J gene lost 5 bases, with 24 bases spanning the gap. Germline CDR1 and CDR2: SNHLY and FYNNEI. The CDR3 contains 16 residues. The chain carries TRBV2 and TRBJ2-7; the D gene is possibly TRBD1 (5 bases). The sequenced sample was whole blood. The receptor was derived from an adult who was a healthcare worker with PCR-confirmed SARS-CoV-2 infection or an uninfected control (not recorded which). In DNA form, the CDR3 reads TGTGCCAGCAAACCAACCCCAGGGTCCCGTTTGGACGAGCAGTACTTC. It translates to CASKPTPGSRLDEQYF.